This T cell receptor beta chain was profiled in a study of shared clonotypes between healthy human individuals. General study findings and limits: Across a handful of donors, naive CD4 shared 5% to 6%, naive CD8 about 3.2%, memory CD4 2% to 2.5%, memory CD8 roughly 0.37%.

V was clipped by 0 bases and J by 4 bases, with 15 bases between them. Germline loops: CDR1 MNHEY, CDR2 SVGAGI. The CDR3 totals 16 residues. At a deep level, the assay was run. Replicate sorted-subset PCRs were loaded with approximately 190 ng DNA, 31,000 or so T cell genomes. Per the authors' pipeline: Without quality scores, immunoSEQ junctional reads could not be filtered like full-length reads. Produced via immunoSEQ multiplex PCR; TCRdb's table is partial and in-frame only. For V, J and clone size, that table is used; D and trimming come from the DNA. The table lists roughly 2 million clones, less than 95% of them singletons. CD45RO negativity and positive selection for CCR7 defined naive CD8 cells, a population that excluded terminally differentiated effector memory CD45RA+ cells. A note on this clone: What it recognizes is unknown.

This sequence was found in a man in his late teens or twenties in good health. The chain recombines TRBV6-5 with TRBJ1-2; D remains unclear. The specimen sequenced was naive CD8+ T cells sorted from blood. CDR3 DNA: TGTGCCAGCAGTTACTCATCTGGGGAGGCCCCCTATGGCTACACCTTC. It is translated as CASSYSSGEAPYGYTF.